The sequence of this TCR beta chain was determined in a study of OX40 agonist ivuxolimab in advanced cancers. About the research overall: Prior anti-PD-1, anti-PD-L1 or anti-CTLA-4 therapy did not bar entry, and roughly 40% had some.

V shed 6 bases and J shed 3 bases, with 18 bases lying between them. Germline loops: CDR1 KGHSH, CDR2 LQKENI. This CDR3 has 15 residues. Findings and limits, study-wide: Compared with CD4+, CD8+ T cells on average had more expanded clones.

Using immunoSEQ multiplex PCR, the repertoire was profiled, and TCRdb retains in-frame clones only, with some absent. The sample has more than 45,000 clones; roughly three quarters are singletons. To note about this clone: What it binds is unknown.

The input for sequencing was CD4+ or CD8+ T cells sorted from blood, taken in a trial of the OX40 agonist ivuxolimab. The V and J genes are TRBV18 and TRBJ2-7; TRBD2 might be the D (6 bases). This TCR was sampled from an adult with an advanced solid tumor such as melanoma, head and neck, liver or kidney cancer. The CDR3 DNA reads TGTGCCAGCTCCGCGGCAGCGGGCGGACTCTACGAGCAGTACTTC. The encoded protein is CASSAAAGGLYEQYF.